Following are 10 T cell receptor beta chains from one sample sequenced in a study of blood T cell repertoires in COVID-19. The method was immunoSEQ multiplex PCR; TCRdb's version includes in-frame clones alone and lacks a portion of them. The sample records more than 95,000 clones, roughly 88% being singletons. Sequencing was done on a sample of peripheral blood. The receptors were sampled from a human donor in a cohort sampled during active COVID-19.

This chain links TRBV4-3 with TRBJ2-3; D possibly corresponds to TRBD2 (7 bases). V was pared by 0 bases and J by 1 base, with 14 bases between. Germline CDR1 and CDR2: LGHNA and YSLEER. This CDR3 is built from 17 residues. CDR3 loop: CASSQEPGGRGTDTQYF. CDR3 DNA: TGCGCCAGCAGCCAAGAGCCCGGGGGGCGCGGCACAGATACGCAGTATTTT.

V is TRBV10-3 and J is TRBJ1-4; 7 bases fit TRBD1. The CDR3 runs 15 residues. V shed 0 bases and J 9 bases; nucleotides not matched to a gene: 7. Per germline, CDR1 ENHRY and CDR2 SYGVKD. The CDR3 sequence: CAISESGQGEKKLFF. Written as DNA, the CDR3 is TGTGCCATCAGTGAGTCAGGGCAGGGGGAGAAAAAACTGTTTTTT.

The chain joins TRBV15 to TRBJ2-1; TRBD1 matches at 7 bases. The length of the CDR3 is 14 residues. Germline trimming cut 4 bases from V and 2 bases from J; bases unmatched to any gene: 2. Looked up from germline, CDR1 is LNHNV and CDR2 is YYDKDF (reference sequence). The chain's CDR3 is CATSKDRTYNEQFF. CDR3 in DNA: TGTGCCACCAGCAAGGACAGGACCTACAATGAGCAGTTCTTC.

The chain recombines TRBV14 with TRBJ1-4; D remains unclear. Trimming pared 4 bases from V and 8 bases from J, leaving 17 bases between. The CDR3 covers 15 residues. The germline V gene encodes CDR1 SGHDN and CDR2 FVKESK. CDR3 sequence: CASSRSGGAGEKLFF. The CDR3 DNA follows: TGTGCCAGCAGCCGAAGTGGAGGTGCGGGGGAAAAACTGTTTTTT.

The V call is TRBV7-9, the J call TRBJ2-1; TRBD1 might be the D (6 bases). The CDR3 length is 15 residues. Trimming removed 2 bases from V and 4 bases from J, with 12 bases in between. The germline V gene encodes CDR1 SEHNR and CDR2 FQNEAQ (reference sequence). CDR3 bases: TGTGCCAGCAGCTTACGACTACAGGGTTACAATGAGCAGTTCTTC. The encoded protein is CASSLRLQGYNEQFF.

Only one count was recorded for this clone. The genes are TRBV7-6 and TRBJ1-2; D gene unclear. V was clipped by 5 bases and J by 6 bases, with 19 bases between them. Germline assignment: CDR1 SGHVS and CDR2 FNYEAQ. CDR3 length equals 15 residues. As DNA, the CDR3 is TGTGCCAGCAGCCTTGGTACCGGACTTGGAGATGGCTACACCTTC. Translating gives CASSLGTGLGDGYTF.

The chain has TRBV29-1 and TRBJ2-7; D gene unclear. Germline CDR1 reads SQVTM; CDR2 reads ANQGSEA. V was clipped by 0 bases and J by 5 bases, with 8 bases between them. The CDR3 length is 12 residues. CDR3 coding DNA: TGCAGCGTTGAAGATGGAGTTGACGAGCAGTACTTC. Its translation is CSVEDGVDEQYF.

The genes are TRBV6-4 and TRBJ2-1; 11 bases are shared with TRBD2. V lost 10 bases and J lost 6; bases outside the gene matches: 8. This CDR3 is 14 amino acids long. From germline, CDR1 is MRHNA and CDR2 SNTAGT. CDR3 region: CATANLAGGNEQFF. The CDR3 DNA sequence: TGTGCCACCGCTAACCTAGCGGGAGGCAATGAGCAGTTCTTC.

The chain is built from TRBV25-1 and TRBJ2-5, with a possible D match to TRBD1 (5 bases). This CDR3 is 14 amino acids long. With 0 bases removed from V and 4 bases from J, the gap between germline ends came to 9 bases. Per germline, CDR1 MGHDK and CDR2 SYGVNS. CDR3 loop: CASSEYRVPETQYF. Written as DNA, the CDR3 is TGTGCCAGCAGTGAATACAGGGTCCCAGAGACCCAGTACTTC.

The chain links TRBV18 to TRBJ2-2, with a weak D call TRBD1 (6 bases). In germline, CDR1 is KGHSH, CDR2 LQKENI. This CDR3 has 16 residues. V gave up 3 bases and J gave up 1 base, with 12 bases separating them. This CDR3 reads CASSPATGLNTGELFF. CDR3 bases: TGTGCCAGCTCACCCGCGACAGGATTGAACACCGGGGAGCTGTTTTTT.